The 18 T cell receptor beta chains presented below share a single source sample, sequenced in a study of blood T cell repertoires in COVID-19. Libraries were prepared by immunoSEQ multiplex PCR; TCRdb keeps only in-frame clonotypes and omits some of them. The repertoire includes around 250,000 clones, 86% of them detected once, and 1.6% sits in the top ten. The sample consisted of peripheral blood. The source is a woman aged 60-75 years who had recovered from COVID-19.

The CDR3 reads CASGLSGRQRGNEQFF. CDR3 DNA: TGTGCTAGTGGTTTGAGCGGGAGGCAAAGGGGCAATGAGCAGTTCTTC. The chain combines TRBV12-5 with TRBJ2-1, with 9 bases fitting TRBD2. Trimming cost V 2 bases and J 6 bases; bases outside gene matches: 8. This CDR3 has 16 residues. From germline, CDR1 is LGHNT and CDR2 FRNRAP.

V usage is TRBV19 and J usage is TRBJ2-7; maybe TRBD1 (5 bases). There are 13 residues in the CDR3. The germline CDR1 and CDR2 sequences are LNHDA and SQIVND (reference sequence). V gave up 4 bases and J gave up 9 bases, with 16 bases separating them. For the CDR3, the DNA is TGTGCCAGTAGTAATCAGGGTCGACTTGGGCAGTACTTC. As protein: CASSNQGRLGQYF.

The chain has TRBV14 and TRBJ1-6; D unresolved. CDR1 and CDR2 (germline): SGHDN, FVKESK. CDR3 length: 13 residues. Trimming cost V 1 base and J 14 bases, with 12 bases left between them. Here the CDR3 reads CASSQGAFGTLHF. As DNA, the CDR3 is TGTGCCAGCAGCCAAGGGGCGTTCGGGACCCTCCACTTT.

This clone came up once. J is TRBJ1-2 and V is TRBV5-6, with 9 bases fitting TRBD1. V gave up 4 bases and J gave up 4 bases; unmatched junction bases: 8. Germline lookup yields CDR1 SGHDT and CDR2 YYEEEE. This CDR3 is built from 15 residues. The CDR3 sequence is CASSPRTGEGYGYTF. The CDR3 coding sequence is TGTGCCAGCAGCCCCCGGACAGGGGAGGGCTATGGCTACACCTTC.

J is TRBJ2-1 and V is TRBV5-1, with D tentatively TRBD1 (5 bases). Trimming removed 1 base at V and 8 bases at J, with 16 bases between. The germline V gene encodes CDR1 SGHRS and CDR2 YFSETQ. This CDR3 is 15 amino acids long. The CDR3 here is CASSLYGRVVHEQFF. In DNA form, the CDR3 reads TGCGCCAGCAGCTTGTACGGCAGGGTGGTCCATGAGCAGTTCTTC. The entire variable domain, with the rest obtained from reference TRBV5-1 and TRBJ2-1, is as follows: KAGVTQTPRYLIKTRGQQVTLSCSPISGHRSVSWYQQTPGQGLQFLFEYFSETQRNKGNFPGRFSGRQFSNSRSEMNVSTLELGDSALYLCASSLYGRVVHEQFFGPGTRLTVL.

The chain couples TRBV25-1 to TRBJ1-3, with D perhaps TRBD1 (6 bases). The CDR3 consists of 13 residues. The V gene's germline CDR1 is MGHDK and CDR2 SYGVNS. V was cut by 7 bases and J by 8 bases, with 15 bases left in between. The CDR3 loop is CASTRPGADTIYF. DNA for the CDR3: TGTGCCAGCACCAGACCAGGGGCGGACACCATATATTTT. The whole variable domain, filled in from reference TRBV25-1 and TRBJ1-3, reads EADIYQTPRYLVIGTGKKITLECSQTMGHDKMYWYQQDPGMELHLIHYSYGVNSTEKGDLSSESTVSRIRTEHFPLTLESARPSHTSQYLCASTRPGADTIYFGEGSWLTVV.

The CDR3 reads CASSNRDHYGYTF. CDR3 DNA: TGTGCCAGCAGCAACAGGGATCACTATGGCTACACCTTC. This sequence joins TRBV7-9 and TRBJ1-2, with a weak D call TRBD1 (6 bases). Germline V lookup: CDR1 SEHNR, CDR2 FQNEAQ (reference sequence). V was cut by 5 bases and J by 3 bases, with 10 bases left in between. The CDR3 spans 13 residues. The entire variable domain, with the rest obtained from reference TRBV7-9 and TRBJ1-2, is as follows: DTGVSQNPRHKITKRGQNVTFRCDPISEHNRLYWYRQTLGQGPEFLTYFQNEAQLEKSRLLSDRFSAERPKGSFSTLEIQRTEQGDSAMYLCASSNRDHYGYTFGSGTRLTVV.

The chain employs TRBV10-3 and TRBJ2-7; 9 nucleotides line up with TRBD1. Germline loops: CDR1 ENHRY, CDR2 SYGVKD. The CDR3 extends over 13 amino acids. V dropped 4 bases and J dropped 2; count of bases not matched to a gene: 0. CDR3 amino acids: CAISGDRAYEQYF. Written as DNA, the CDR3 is TGTGCCATCAGTGGGGACAGGGCCTACGAGCAGTACTTC.

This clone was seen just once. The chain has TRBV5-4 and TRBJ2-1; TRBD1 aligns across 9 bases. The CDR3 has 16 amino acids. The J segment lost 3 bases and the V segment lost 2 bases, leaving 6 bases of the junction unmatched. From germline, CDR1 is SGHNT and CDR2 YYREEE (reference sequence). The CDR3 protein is CASSLPRTGDYNEQFF. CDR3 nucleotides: TGTGCCAGCAGCTTACCCCGGACAGGGGACTACAATGAGCAGTTCTTC. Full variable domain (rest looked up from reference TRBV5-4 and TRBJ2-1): ETGVTQSPTHLIKTRGQQVTLRCSSQSGHNTVSWYQQALGQGPQFIFQYYREEENGRGNFPPRFSGLQFPNYSSELNVNALELDDSALYLCASSLPRTGDYNEQFFGPGTRLTVL.

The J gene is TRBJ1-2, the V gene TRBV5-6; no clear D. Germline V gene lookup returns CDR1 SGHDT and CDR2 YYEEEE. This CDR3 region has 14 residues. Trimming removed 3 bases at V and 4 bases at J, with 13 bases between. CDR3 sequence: CASSSVEVVYGYTF. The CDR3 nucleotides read TGTGCCAGCAGCTCGGTGGAGGTTGTCTATGGCTACACCTTC. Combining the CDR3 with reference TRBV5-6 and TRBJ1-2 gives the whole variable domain DAGVTQSPTHLIKTRGQQVTLRCSPKSGHDTVSWYQQALGQGPQFIFQYYEEEERQRGNFPDRFSGHQFPNYSSELNVNALLLGDSALYLCASSSVEVVYGYTFGSGTRLTVV.

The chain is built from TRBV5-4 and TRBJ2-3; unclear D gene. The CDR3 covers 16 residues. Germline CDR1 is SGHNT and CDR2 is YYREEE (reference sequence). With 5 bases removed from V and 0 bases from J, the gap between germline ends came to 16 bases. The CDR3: CASRDASGGSTDTQYF. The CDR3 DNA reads TGTGCCAGCAGGGATGCGTCAGGTGGGAGCACAGATACGCAGTATTTT.

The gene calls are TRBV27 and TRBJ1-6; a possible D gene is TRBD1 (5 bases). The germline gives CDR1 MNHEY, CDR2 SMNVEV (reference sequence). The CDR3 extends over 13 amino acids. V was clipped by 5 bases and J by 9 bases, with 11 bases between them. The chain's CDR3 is CASSPGVASPLHF. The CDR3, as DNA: TGTGCCAGCAGTCCGGGGGTCGCTTCACCCCTCCACTTT.

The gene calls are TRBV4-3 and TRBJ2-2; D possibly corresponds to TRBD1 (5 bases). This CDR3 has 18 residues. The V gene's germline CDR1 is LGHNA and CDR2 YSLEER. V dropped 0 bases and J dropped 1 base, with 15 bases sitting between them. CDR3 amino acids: CASSQETATTLNTGELFF. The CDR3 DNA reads TGCGCCAGCAGCCAAGAGACAGCCACGACCTTGAACACCGGGGAGCTGTTTTTT.

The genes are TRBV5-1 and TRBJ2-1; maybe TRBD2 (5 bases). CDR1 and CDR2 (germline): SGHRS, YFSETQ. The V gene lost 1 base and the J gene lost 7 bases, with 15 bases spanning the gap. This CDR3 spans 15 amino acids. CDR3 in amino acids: CASSLQGSRDNEQFF. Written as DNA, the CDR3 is TGCGCCAGCAGCTTGCAAGGGAGTAGGGATAATGAGCAGTTCTTC.

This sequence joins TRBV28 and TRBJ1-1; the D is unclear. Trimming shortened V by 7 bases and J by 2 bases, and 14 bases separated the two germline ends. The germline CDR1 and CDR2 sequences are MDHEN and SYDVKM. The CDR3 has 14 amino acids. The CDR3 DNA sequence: TGTGCCAGCAATCAGGTGGGGAGCAACACTGAAGCTTTCTTT. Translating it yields CASNQVGSNTEAFF.

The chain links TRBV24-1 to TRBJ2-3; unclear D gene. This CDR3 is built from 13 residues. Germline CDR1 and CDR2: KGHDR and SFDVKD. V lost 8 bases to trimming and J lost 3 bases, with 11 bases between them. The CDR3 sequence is CATILEETDTQYF. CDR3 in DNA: TGTGCCACCATACTTGAAGAAACAGATACGCAGTATTTT.

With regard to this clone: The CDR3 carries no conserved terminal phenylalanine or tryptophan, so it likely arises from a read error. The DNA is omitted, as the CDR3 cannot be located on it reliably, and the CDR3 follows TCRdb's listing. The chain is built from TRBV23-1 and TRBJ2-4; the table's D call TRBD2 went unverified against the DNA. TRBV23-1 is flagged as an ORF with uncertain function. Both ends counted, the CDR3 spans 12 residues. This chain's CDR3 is CASSPSGQFKEP.

The CDR3 bases are TGCAGTGCTAGTCCTCACGCTTGGACAGGGAAAGCCATAAATGAGCAGTTCTTC. Its protein is CSASPHAWTGKAINEQFF. The V gene is TRBV20-1, the J gene TRBJ2-1, with 8 bases identical to TRBD1. The CDR3 length is 18 residues. CDR1 is DFQATT and CDR2 is SNEGSKA in the germline V gene (reference sequence). V trimming: 3 bases; J trimming: 7 bases; junction bases outside the gene matches: 20.